The 16 T cell receptor beta chains below all came from one sample that was sequenced in a study of cytomegalovirus exposure and HLA in healthy donors. Use of 60 Vbeta and 13 Jbeta primers characterized the PCR. Only in-frame clones appear in the TCRdb table, and some are missing; sequencing was by immunoSEQ multiplex PCR. In the table there are roughly 59,000 clones, about two thirds of which are singletons. The source material was PBMCs. The receptors stem from a man aged 35 to 55 in good health and CMV-seropositive.

The chain has TRBV20-1 and TRBJ1-1; possible D gene TRBD1, 5 bases. The V gene lost 4 bases and the J gene lost 7 bases, with 10 bases spanning the gap. The CDR3 has 11 residues. Germline V gives CDR1 DFQATT, CDR2 SNEGSKA (reference sequence). The CDR3 loop reads CSAIRGDEAFF. The DNA for the CDR3 is TGCAGTGCTATTCGGGGGGATGAAGCTTTCTTT.

The chain employs TRBV29-1 and TRBJ2-1; D perhaps matches TRBD2 (6 bases). The germline V gene encodes CDR1 SQVTM and CDR2 ANQGSEA. The CDR3 consists of 12 residues. Deletions cut 4 bases from V and 7 bases from J, with 11 bases between. The DNA for the CDR3 is TGCAGCGTTGCGGACTACTCTAATGAGCAGTTCTTC. Translated, it gives CSVADYSNEQFF.

The gene calls are TRBV2 and TRBJ1-5, with D possibly TRBD1 on 5 matching bases. Germline CDR1 is SNHLY and CDR2 is FYNNEI. The CDR3 extends over 11 amino acids. The V gene lost 2 bases and the J gene lost 16 bases, with 12 bases spanning the gap. DNA of the CDR3: TGTGCCAGCAGTGAATCAGGGCCAGCACATTTT. Its translation: CASSESGPAHF.

The chain links TRBV10-3 to TRBJ2-7, with 8 bases that match TRBD2. The germline V gene encodes CDR1 ENHRY and CDR2 SYGVKD. The CDR3 has 14 residues. J was trimmed by 6 bases and V by 8 bases; bases with no gene match: 12. The CDR3 reads CAISSGLGDSEQYF. The CDR3 DNA follows: TGTGCCATCTCGTCGGGACTAGGGGATTCCGAGCAGTACTTC.

The rearrangement uses TRBV6-6 and TRBJ1-5; D uncertain. The CDR3 consists of 13 residues. CDR1 MNHNY and CDR2 SVGAGI come from the germline V gene (reference sequence). Deletions cut 0 bases from V and 4 bases from J, with 4 bases between. CDR3 bases: TGTGCCAGCAGTTACTCGCAGAATCAGCCCCAGCATTTT. It specifies CASSYSQNQPQHF.

The chain employs TRBV5-1 and TRBJ2-5, with 11 bases that match TRBD2. The CDR3 is 14 amino acids. With 9 bases clipped from V and 2 bases from J, the junction kept 6 bases outside the gene matches. The germline gives CDR1 SGHRS, CDR2 YFSETQ. The DNA for the CDR3 is TGCGCCACCGCTAGCGGGAGGTTACAAGAGACCCAGTACTTC. Encoded protein: CATASGRLQETQYF.

The V and J genes are TRBV21-1 and TRBJ1-3; TRBD1 reflects the table's D call only, with no check against the DNA. TRBV21-1 is a documented pseudogene. The CDR3 runs to 13 residues. This chain's CDR3 is CASHISSGNTIYF. The DNA for the CDR3 is TGTGCCAGCCACATAAGCTCTGGAAACACCATATATTTT.

The chain has TRBV19 and TRBJ1-5; unclear D gene. Germline CDR1 is LNHDA and CDR2 is SQIVND (reference sequence). Trimming took 10 bases from V and 1 from J, leaving 11 bases between them. The length of the CDR3 is 13 residues. Here the CDR3 DNA reads TGTGCCACCAAACCTAACAGCAATCAGCCCCAGCATTTT. Protein: CATKPNSNQPQHF.

The rearrangement uses TRBV27 and TRBJ2-5; D ambiguous. The DNA end is a closer match to TRBJ2-7, so the J assignment may be wrong. CDR1 is MNHEY and CDR2 is SMNVEV in the germline V gene (reference sequence). The CDR3 consists of 14 residues. The CDR3 nucleotides are TGTGCCAGCAGTTTATCGGTCAAGTACTACGAGCAGTACTTC. Translation: CASSLSVKYYEQYF.

The chain is built from TRBV30 and TRBJ2-5, with 7 positions matching TRBD1. The V gene's germline CDR1 is GTSNPN and CDR2 SVGIG (reference sequence). V shed 0 bases, J shed 7 bases, and the junction held 8 bases outside the gene matches. The CDR3 is 14 amino acids. CDR3 coding DNA: TGTGCCTGGAGTGTAAGGGGGCTCCTGGGGACCCAGTACTTC. It encodes CAWSVRGLLGTQYF. The entire variable domain, with the rest obtained from reference TRBV30 and TRBJ2-5, is as follows: SQTIHQWPATLVQPVGSPLSLECTVEGTSNPNLYWYRQAAGRGLQLLFYSVGIGQISSEVPQNLSASRPQDRQFILSSKKLLLSDSGFYLCAWSVRGLLGTQYFGPGTRLLVL.

The chain recombines TRBV6-6 with TRBJ1-1; TRBD1 matches 7 bases. The germline V gene encodes CDR1 MNHNY and CDR2 SVGAGI (reference sequence). The V segment lost 0 bases and the J segment 0 bases; nucleotides outside the gene matches: 4. This CDR3 spans 16 amino acids. In nucleotides, the CDR3 is TGTGCCAGCAGTTACTCGCGACAGGGAATGAACACTGAAGCTTTCTTT. Amino acids: CASSYSRQGMNTEAFF.

This sequence joins TRBV5-5 and TRBJ2-3, with D unresolved. The germline V and J ends were trimmed by 2 bases and 0 bases, with 10 bases remaining between them. The CDR3 covers 15 residues. Germline V gene lookup returns CDR1 SGHKS and CDR2 YYEKEE (reference sequence). The DNA for the CDR3 is TGTGCCAGCAGCTTCGTCGACTCCAGCACAGATACGCAGTATTTT. This encodes CASSFVDSSTDTQYF.

The rearrangement uses TRBV5-4 and TRBJ2-2, with D maybe TRBD1 (8 bases). The V end was cut by 4 bases, the J end by 5 bases, with 18 bases between. Germline V lookup: CDR1 SGHNT, CDR2 YYREEE (reference sequence). There are 16 residues in the CDR3. CDR3 region: CASSGGGTGDTGELFF. The CDR3 coding sequence is TGTGCCAGCAGCGGGGGAGGGACAGGAGATACCGGGGAGCTGTTTTTT.

This chain connects TRBV11-3 to TRBJ1-2, with a possible D match to TRBD1 (6 bases). This CDR3 has 13 amino acids. With 5 bases removed from V and 4 bases from J, the gap between germline ends came to 11 bases. Germline CDR1 and CDR2: SGHNT and YENEEA. CDR3 region: CASSRTDLYGYTF. The DNA of the CDR3 is TGTGCCAGCAGCCGGACAGACCTCTATGGCTACACCTTC. Complete variable domain (other parts from reference TRBV11-3 and TRBJ1-2): EAGVVQSPRYKIIEKKQPVAFWCNPISGHNTLYWYLQNLGQGPELLIRYENEEAVDDSQLPKDRFSAERLKGVDSTLKIQPAELGDSAVYLCASSRTDLYGYTFGSGTRLTVV.

The gene calls are TRBV2 and TRBJ1-3, with 8 bases aligning to TRBD1. CDR1 is SNHLY, CDR2 FYNNEI, per germline. This CDR3 contains 14 residues. Losses at the gene ends were 6 bases for V and 4 bases for J; bases not matched to a gene: 5. The CDR3 coding sequence is TGTGCCAGCAGGGACAGGGAGGCCGGAAACACCATATATTTT. Its translation is CASRDREAGNTIYF.

The genes are TRBV5-1 and TRBJ2-2; TRBD1 is a possible D gene (5 bases). Trimming removed 3 bases at V and 5 bases at J, with 8 bases between. The CDR3 runs to 13 residues. Germline lookup yields CDR1 SGHRS and CDR2 YFSETQ. CDR3 loop: CASSSSGTGELFF. The CDR3 DNA sequence: TGCGCCAGCAGCTCATCAGGGACCGGGGAGCTGTTTTTT. Complete variable domain (other parts from reference TRBV5-1 and TRBJ2-2): KAGVTQTPRYLIKTRGQQVTLSCSPISGHRSVSWYQQTPGQGLQFLFEYFSETQRNKGNFPGRFSGRQFSNSRSEMNVSTLELGDSALYLCASSSSGTGELFFGEGSRLTVL.